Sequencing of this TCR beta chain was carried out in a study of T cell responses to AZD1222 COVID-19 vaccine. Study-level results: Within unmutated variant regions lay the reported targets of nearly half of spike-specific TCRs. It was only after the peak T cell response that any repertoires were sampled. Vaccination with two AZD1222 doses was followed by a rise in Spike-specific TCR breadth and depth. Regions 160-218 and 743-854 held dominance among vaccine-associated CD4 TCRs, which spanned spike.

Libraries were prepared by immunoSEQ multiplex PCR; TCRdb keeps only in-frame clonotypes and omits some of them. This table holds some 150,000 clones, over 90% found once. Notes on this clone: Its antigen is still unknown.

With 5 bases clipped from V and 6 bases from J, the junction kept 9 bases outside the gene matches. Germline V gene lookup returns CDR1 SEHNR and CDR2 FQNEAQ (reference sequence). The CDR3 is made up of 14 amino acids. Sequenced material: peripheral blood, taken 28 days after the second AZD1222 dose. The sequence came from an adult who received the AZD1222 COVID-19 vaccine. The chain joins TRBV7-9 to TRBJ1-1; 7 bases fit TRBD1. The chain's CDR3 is CASSANRGLAEAFF. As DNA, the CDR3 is TGTGCCAGCAGCGCAAACAGGGGATTGGCTGAAGCTTTCTTT.